This T cell receptor (beta chain) was documented in a study of T cell changes during pregnancy in multiple sclerosis. The CDR3 length is 15 residues. Germline assignment: CDR1 MDHEN and CDR2 SYDVKM. V lost 3 bases to trimming and J lost 6 bases, with 15 bases between them. Sequenced by immunoSEQ multiplex PCR; TCRdb stores in-frame clones only, minus some. The sample has roughly 18,000 clones; approximately 81% are singletons. This TCR was sampled from a female donor with multiple sclerosis, enrolled in a pregnancy study. Here the sequenced sample was CD8+ T cells from peripheral blood mononuclear cells, taken after pregnancy. The chain recombines TRBV28 with TRBJ1-5; possible D gene TRBD1, 5 bases. The CDR3 DNA reads as TGTGCCAGCAGTTTGACCCCAGGGATAGGTCAGCCCCAGCATTTT. Translated, it gives CASSLTPGIGQPQHF.